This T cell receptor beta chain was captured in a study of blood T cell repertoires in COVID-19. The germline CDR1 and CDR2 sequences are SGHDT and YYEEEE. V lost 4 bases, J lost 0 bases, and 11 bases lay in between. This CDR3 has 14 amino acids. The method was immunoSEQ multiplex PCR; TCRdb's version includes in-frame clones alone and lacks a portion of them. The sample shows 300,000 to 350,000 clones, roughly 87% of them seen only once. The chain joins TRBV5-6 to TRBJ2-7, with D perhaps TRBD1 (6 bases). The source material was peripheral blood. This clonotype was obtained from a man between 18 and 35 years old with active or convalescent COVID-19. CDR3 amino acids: CASSRDTYSYEQYF. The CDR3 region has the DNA TGTGCCAGCAGCCGGGACACTTACTCCTACGAGCAGTACTTC.